Each of the 30 T cell receptor beta chains below was sequenced from the same sample in a study of blood T cell repertoires in COVID-19. Sequencing used immunoSEQ multiplex PCR; TCRdb keeps in-frame clones, though not all of them. The sample contains fewer than 250,000 clones, approximately 81% of which appear only once. Material: peripheral blood. These receptors were collected from a woman older than 75 with acute or convalescent COVID-19.

CDR3 nucleotide sequence: TGCAGCGTCGCGGGACAGGGGGAGACCCAGTACTTC. Amino acids: CSVAGQGETQYF. The gene calls are TRBV29-1 and TRBJ2-5, with 10 bases fitting TRBD1. This CDR3 contains 12 residues. Trimming took 6 bases from V and 5 from J; bases not matched to a gene: 3. Germline loops: CDR1 SQVTM, CDR2 ANQGSEA.

The rearrangement uses TRBV4-3 and TRBJ1-1, with D possibly TRBD1 on 5 matching bases. The CDR3 runs to 14 residues. The germline V gene encodes CDR1 LGHNA and CDR2 YSLEER. V lost 1 base to trimming and J lost 5 bases, with 11 bases between them. The CDR3 nucleotides read TGCGCCAGCAGCCAAGTCCATCGGGGGACTGAAGCTTTCTTT. This encodes CASSQVHRGTEAFF.

This clone showed up just once. The J gene is TRBJ1-5, the V gene TRBV28; D gene ambiguous. The CDR3 length is 17 residues. V lost 6 bases, J lost 0 bases, and 18 bases lay in between. Germline CDR1 and CDR2: MDHEN and SYDVKM. The DNA for the CDR3 is TGTGCCAGCAGACCTACGTCACGGGGATATAGCAATCAGCCCCAGCATTTT. It is translated as CASRPTSRGYSNQPQHF.

This clone has just a few counts. This chain uses TRBV5-4 with TRBJ1-5; D not resolved. Trimming took off 4 bases at V and 2 bases at J, with 7 bases between the two ends. The germline V gene has CDR1 SGHNT and CDR2 YYREEE (reference sequence). This CDR3 has 13 residues. CDR3 DNA sequence: TGTGCCAGCAGCGAGGGAGGCAATCAGCCCCAGCATTTT. This translates into CASSEGGNQPQHF.

V gene TRBV9 combines with J gene TRBJ1-1, with D uncertain. V was pared by 0 bases and J by 3 bases, with 12 bases between. Germline V gene sequence: CDR1 SGDLS, CDR2 YYNGEE. This CDR3 spans 15 amino acids. As DNA, the CDR3 is TGTGCCAGCAGCGTAGCAGGTTGGGGAGACACTGAAGCTTTCTTT. This sequence encodes CASSVAGWGDTEAFF.

This chain uses TRBV5-1 with TRBJ2-1; 10 positions match TRBD2. V lost 1 base and J lost 8; bases outside the gene matches: 6. CDR1 SGHRS and CDR2 YFSETQ come from the germline V gene. The CDR3 is 15 amino acids. The CDR3 is CASSLIASGRDEQFF. CDR3 coding DNA: TGCGCCAGCAGCTTGATAGCTAGCGGGAGAGATGAGCAGTTCTTC.

The CDR3 is CASTRSGVATNEKLFF. CDR3 bases: TGTGCCAGCACTAGGTCAGGGGTTGCAACTAATGAAAAACTGTTTTTT. J is TRBJ1-4 and V is TRBV2; D is possibly TRBD1 (6 bases). The germline CDR1 and CDR2 sequences are SNHLY and FYNNEI. The V end was cut by 7 bases, the J end by 0 bases, with 15 bases between. The CDR3 covers 16 residues.

As concerns this clone: A junction boundary mismatches the germline segment, possibly from a read error. The chain uses TRBV7-7 and TRBJ2-5; 9 positions match TRBD1. The CDR3 runs 17 residues. CDR1 and CDR2 from the germline V gene are SSHAT and FNYEAQ (reference sequence). The CDR3 region is CASSAALPGTGRETQYF. CDR3 DNA sequence: TGTGCTAGCAGCGCGGCACTCCCCGGGACAGGGCGAGAGACCCAGTACTTC.

Notes on this clone: Other DNA sequences from this sample encode an identical CDR3 as well. The chain joins TRBV18 to TRBJ1-3; 7 nucleotides align to TRBD1. There are 15 residues in the CDR3. Germline V gene data show CDR1 as KGHSH and CDR2 as LQKENI. V lost 6 bases to trimming and J lost 0 bases; unmatched junction nucleotides: 5. CDR3 DNA sequence: TGTGCCAGCTCGCCGGGACAGAGCTCTGGAAACACCATATATTTT. Encoded protein: CASSPGQSSGNTIYF.

The rearrangement joins TRBV6-2 or TRBV6-3 to TRBJ1-5; tentatively, D is TRBD1 (6 bases). Trimming shortened V by 5 bases and J by 2 bases, and 25 bases separated the two germline ends. Germline assignment: CDR1 MNHEY and CDR2 SVGEGT. This CDR3 is 19 amino acids long. The CDR3 reads CASSQQGTNLIVGNQPQHF. The CDR3 bases are TGTGCCAGCAGTCAACAGGGAACCAATCTTATAGTAGGCAATCAGCCCCAGCATTTT.

The chain uses TRBV28 and TRBJ1-2; the D gene is possibly TRBD1 (6 bases). Trimming pared 3 bases from V and 6 bases from J, leaving 17 bases between. This CDR3 is built from 15 residues. Germline V gene lookup returns CDR1 MDHEN and CDR2 SYDVKM. CDR3 coding DNA: TGTGCCAGCAGTTTCCAGGGGTCCGGGGTAGATGGCTACACCTTC. Protein product: CASSFQGSGVDGYTF.

This clone was seen only once. Relative to the germline gene, one junction end is altered; a read error may explain this. Additional DNA sequences in this sample encode the identical CDR3. This sequence joins TRBV3-1 (or the pseudogene TRBV3-2) and TRBJ1-5; D remains unclear. The V gene's germline CDR1 is LGHDT and CDR2 YNNKEL (reference sequence). The CDR3 runs to 13 residues. CDR3 in DNA: TGTGCCAGCAGTCAAGGGCGGGATCAGCCCCAGCATTTT. This sequence encodes CASSQGRDQPQHF.

This clone was seen only once. The chain links TRBV12-3 or TRBV12-4 to TRBJ2-3; the D gene is possibly TRBD2 (5 bases). The CDR3 has 12 amino acids. V was pared by 6 bases and J by 8 bases, with 12 bases between. CDR3 in amino acids: CASRDGEGTQYF. Written as DNA, the CDR3 is TGTGCCAGCAGGGACGGGGAAGGTACGCAGTATTTT.

This chain uses TRBV24-1 with TRBJ2-5, with 15 bases aligning to TRBD2. V lost 3 bases and J lost 5; bases outside the gene matches: 9. Per germline, CDR1 KGHDR and CDR2 SFDVKD. CDR3 length equals 18 residues. CDR3 sequence reads: CATSDPGLAGGIGETQYF. The CDR3 nucleotides read TGTGCCACCAGTGATCCCGGACTAGCGGGGGGGATTGGGGAGACCCAGTACTTC.

The CDR3 is CASSLGLLEQYF. Here the CDR3 DNA reads TGTGCCAGCAGCTTGGGCCTGCTCGAGCAGTACTTC. This rearrangement joins TRBV2 to TRBJ2-7, with no clear D. The germline V gene has CDR1 SNHLY and CDR2 FYNNEI. The germline V and J ends were trimmed by 6 bases and 6 bases, with 12 bases remaining between them. This CDR3 spans 12 amino acids.

The rearrangement uses TRBV7-8 and TRBJ1-1; D is possibly TRBD1 (5 bases). The V end was cut by 0 bases, the J end by 5 bases, with 16 bases between. CDR3 length: 16 residues. The germline V gene has CDR1 SGHVS and CDR2 FQNEAQ. DNA of the CDR3: TGTGCCAGCAGCTTAGCGCCGGGGGGGATTGGGACTGAAGCTTTCTTT. Protein sequence: CASSLAPGGIGTEAFF.

J is TRBJ1-4 and V is TRBV2; 8 bases are a match to TRBD1. CDR1 and CDR2 from the germline V gene are SNHLY and FYNNEI. With 8 bases clipped from V and 7 bases from J, the junction kept 6 bases outside the gene matches. This CDR3 contains 13 residues. CDR3 residues: CASFRGPVEKLFF. CDR3 nucleotide sequence: TGTGCCAGCTTCAGGGGGCCTGTTGAAAAACTGTTTTTT.

The V gene is TRBV18, the J gene TRBJ2-5, with 11 bases fitting TRBD2. The germline gives CDR1 KGHSH, CDR2 LQKENI. J gave up 5 bases and V 8 bases, and 7 bases lay outside the gene matches. This CDR3 contains 14 residues. This CDR3 reads CASRGLAVGETQYF. CDR3 nucleotides: TGTGCCAGCCGGGGACTAGCGGTCGGGGAGACCCAGTACTTC.

This clone was counted a single time. This sequence joins TRBV9 and TRBJ1-2; D remains ambiguous. This CDR3 is 14 amino acids long. Germline V CDR1 and CDR2: SGDLS, YYNGEE. Deletions cut 7 bases from V and 7 bases from J, with 20 bases between. The CDR3 sequence: CASSQVPNLGGYTF. CDR3 coding DNA: TGTGCCAGCTCGCAGGTTCCCAACTTGGGTGGCTACACCTTC. Full variable domain (outside the CDR3, taken from reference TRBV9 and TRBJ1-2): DSGVTQTPKHLITATGQRVTLRCSPRSGDLSVYWYQQSLDQGLQFLIQYYNGEERAKGNILERFSAQQFPDLHSELNLSSLELGDSALYFCASSQVPNLGGYTFGSGTRLTVV.

V is TRBV28 and J is TRBJ2-1, with 12 nucleotides matching TRBD1. This CDR3 spans 16 amino acids. Losses at the gene ends were 7 bases for V and 12 bases for J; bases not matched to a gene: 16. CDR1 is MDHEN, CDR2 SYDVKM, per germline. The DNA of the CDR3 is TGTGCCAGCAACCCAGAGATCGGGGACAGGGGGCTGGGGCAGTTCTTC. Encoded protein: CASNPEIGDRGLGQFF.

This clone has just one count. The V gene is TRBV19, the J gene TRBJ2-7, with 10 bases aligning to TRBD1. CDR1 and CDR2 from the germline V gene are LNHDA and SQIVND (reference sequence). This CDR3 region has 16 residues. With V trimmed by 2 bases and J by 0 bases, 4 bases remained unmatched. In DNA, the CDR3 is TGTGCCAGTAGTATAAGGGGACAGGGGTCCTCCTACGAGCAGTACTTC. As protein: CASSIRGQGSSYEQYF.

This chain connects TRBV9 to TRBJ2-3, with TRBD2 as a possible D gene (6 bases). This CDR3 is 15 amino acids long. V was cut by 0 bases and J by 4 bases, with 12 bases left in between. Per germline, CDR1 SGDLS and CDR2 YYNGEE. CDR3 DNA sequence: TGTGCCAGCAGCGTAGGAAGTCGGGGGTCAGATACGCAGTATTTT. Protein sequence: CASSVGSRGSDTQYF. The full variable domain, in which reference TRBV9 and TRBJ2-3 provide the parts outside the CDR3, is DSGVTQTPKHLITATGQRVTLRCSPRSGDLSVYWYQQSLDQGLQFLIQYYNGEERAKGNILERFSAQQFPDLHSELNLSSLELGDSALYFCASSVGSRGSDTQYFGPGTRLTVL.

J is TRBJ2-2 and V is TRBV10-2, with 12 bases identical to TRBD2. There are 17 residues in the CDR3. CDR1 and CDR2 (germline): WSHSY, SAAADI. The ends lost 4 bases at V and 1 base at J; junction bases unmatched: 4. CDR3 amino acids: CASSGGGLAGNTGELFF. For the CDR3, the DNA is TGCGCCAGCAGTGGGGGGGGACTAGCGGGGAACACCGGGGAGCTGTTTTTT.

J is TRBJ1-1 and V is TRBV9; a possible D gene is TRBD1 (5 bases). Trimming pared 6 bases from V and 0 bases from J, leaving 18 bases between. Germline CDR1 is SGDLS and CDR2 is YYNGEE. There are 16 residues in the CDR3. The CDR3 is CASNPPGGAMNTEAFF. In DNA, the CDR3 is TGTGCCAGCAACCCGCCCGGGGGTGCCATGAACACTGAAGCTTTCTTT.

The chain links TRBV28 to TRBJ1-4; 9 bases are a match to TRBD1. Looked up from germline, CDR1 is MDHEN and CDR2 is SYDVKM. The CDR3 runs 15 residues. The ends lost 4 bases at V and 8 bases at J; junction bases unmatched: 8. Here the CDR3 DNA reads TGTGCCAGCAGTTCTCCGGGACAGGGAGGCGAAAAACTGTTTTTT. This encodes CASSSPGQGGEKLFF.

This clone was observed a few times. V and J are TRBV27 and TRBJ2-1, with 8 bases identical to TRBD1. The CDR3 spans 16 residues. The V and J ends lost 5 bases and 0 bases, in that order; junction bases with no gene match: 6. Germline CDR1 is MNHEY and CDR2 is SMNVEV (reference sequence). This CDR3 is CASSTLGTGSYNEQFF. The DNA of the CDR3 is TGTGCCAGCAGTACCCTCGGGACAGGCTCCTACAATGAGCAGTTCTTC.

This chain joins TRBV7-9 and TRBJ2-3; TRBD1 might be the D (7 bases). Trimming shortened V by 3 bases and J by 0 bases, and 10 bases separated the two germline ends. CDR1 is SEHNR and CDR2 is FQNEAQ in the germline V gene (reference sequence). This CDR3 is built from 15 residues. CDR3 sequence: CASSFGGQSTDTQYF. The CDR3 nucleotides read TGTGCCAGCAGCTTCGGGGGACAGAGCACAGATACGCAGTATTTT.

The gene calls are TRBV19 and TRBJ1-1; D possibly corresponds to TRBD1 (5 bases). The CDR3 length is 17 residues. V was shortened by 5 bases and J by 1 base, with 20 bases between the two germline ends. Germline loops: CDR1 LNHDA, CDR2 SQIVND (reference sequence). The CDR3 DNA reads TGTGCCAGTAGTTCCTCCCCCTCGGGGACTGCGAACACTGAAGCTTTCTTT. It codes for CASSSSPSGTANTEAFF.

The rearrangement links TRBV9 to TRBJ2-2; possibly TRBD2 for D (5 bases). CDR1 and CDR2 (germline): SGDLS, YYNGEE. CDR3 size: 16 residues. Trimming took 1 base from V and 3 from J, leaving 13 bases between them. In DNA, the CDR3 is TGTGCCAGCAGCGTATCGGGGAATACGGACACCGGGGAGCTGTTTTTT. Protein: CASSVSGNTDTGELFF.

The chain links TRBV6-5 to TRBJ1-2; D gene unclear. From germline, CDR1 is MNHEY and CDR2 SVGAGI. The V end was cut by 5 bases, the J end by 8 bases, with 15 bases between. The CDR3 covers 13 residues. CDR3 DNA sequence: TGTGCCAGCAGTCCTGGGCCCCGAGGGGGCTACACCTTC. Amino acids: CASSPGPRGGYTF.